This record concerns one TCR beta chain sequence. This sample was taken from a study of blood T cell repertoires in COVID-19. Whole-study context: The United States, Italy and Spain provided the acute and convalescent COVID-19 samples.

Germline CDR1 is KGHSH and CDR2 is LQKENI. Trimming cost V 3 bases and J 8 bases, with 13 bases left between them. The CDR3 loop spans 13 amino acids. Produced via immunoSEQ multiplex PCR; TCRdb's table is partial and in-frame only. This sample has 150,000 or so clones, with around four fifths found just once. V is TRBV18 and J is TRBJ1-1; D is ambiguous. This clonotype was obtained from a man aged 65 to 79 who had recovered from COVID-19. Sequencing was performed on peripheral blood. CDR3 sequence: CASSPGLGTEAFF. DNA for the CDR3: TGTGCCAGCTCACCGGGCTTGGGCACCGAAGCTTTCTTT.